This T cell receptor beta chain was retrieved from a study of CXCR3-negative and CXCR3-positive naive CD8 T cells. The study, taken as a whole, reports: Similar TRBV-TRBJ gene usage was seen in naive CXCR3-negative and CXCR3-positive cells, but not in memory cells. A higher hydrophobicity marked the TRB CDR3s of CXCR3-positive naive cells versus CXCR3-negative naive cells. Diversity ran similarly high across both naive subsets but far lower in memory CD8+ cells.

The CDR3 totals 14 residues. Germline CDR1 is SGHRS and CDR2 is YFSETQ. The libraries of TRB cDNA were constructed through 5' RACE using UMI labels. Using the 5' RACE reads, TCRdb records one entry per CDR3 protein without DNA. This sample's table has roughly 59,000 distinct CDR3 sequences. On this clonotype: Its cognate antigen is unknown.

Naive CD8+ T cells were CD45RO-CCR7+CD27+CD95-. Sequencing used naive CXCR3+ CD8+ T cells from blood. Noted subset: CD45RO-CCR7+CD27+CD95- naive CD8+ T cells expressing CXCR3 (TNR3+). This TCR was sampled from a human donor in good health. Some clones in this sample may be carry-over from other donors' samples. The V and J genes are TRBV5-1 and TRBJ1-1; without DNA, the TCRdb call of TRBD1 cannot be checked. The CDR3 here is CASSFEGGNTEAFF.